The 8 T cell receptor beta chains given below trace back to one sample, sequenced in a study of CD8 T cells in Susac syndrome. RNA was extracted with the RNeasy kit, and a quantity of roughly 0.5 to 1 ug was reverse transcribed using random hexamers. One entry per CDR3 protein, called by TCRdb with MiXCR from the immunoSEQ multiplex PCR reads. The table shows about 200,000 distinct CDR3 sequences, with approximately 95% occurring only once. Sequenced material: CD4+ T cells from PBMCs. These receptors came from a human donor with multiple sclerosis.

The chain is built from TRBV9 and TRBJ2-3, with TRBD1 identical over 7 bases. This CDR3 has 16 amino acids. CDR1 is SGDLS, CDR2 YYNGEE, per germline. J gave up 3 bases and V 4 bases, and 11 bases lay outside the gene matches. CDR3 coding DNA: TGTGCCAGCAGCCCCAATCTAGGGGGCAATACAGATACGCAGTATTTT. It yields the protein CASSPNLGGNTDTQYF.

The chain links TRBV7-2 to TRBJ1-1; 8 bases line up with TRBD1. The CDR3 runs 14 residues. Germline V CDR1 and CDR2: SGHTA, FQGNSA. The V segment lost 0 bases and the J segment 5 bases; nucleotides outside the gene matches: 2. The CDR3 nucleotides are TGTGCCAGCAGCTTAGCCCAGGGGGCGACTGAAGCTTTCTTT. Residues: CASSLAQGATEAFF. The complete variable domain, with remaining parts taken from reference TRBV7-2 and TRBJ1-1, reads GAGVSQSPSNKVTEKGKDVELRCDPISGHTALYWYRQSLGQGLEFLIYFQGNSAPDKSGLPSDRFSAERTGGSVSTLTIQRTQQEDSAVYLCASSLAQGATEAFFGQGTRLTVV.

The CDR3 nucleotides read TGTGCCAGCAGTTTAGAAGGGTTCGCTGGTCATGGCTACACCTTC. Residues: CASSLEGFAGHGYTF. V and J are TRBV12-3 or TRBV12-4 and TRBJ1-2; D gene unclear. V shed 1 base and J shed 6 bases, with 15 bases lying between them. The CDR3 extends over 15 amino acids.

Only a few counts were recorded for this clonotype. This CDR3 reads CAWSGDRYTGELFF. The CDR3 DNA reads TGTGCCTGGAGTGGGGACAGGTACACCGGGGAGCTGTTTTTT. The chain combines TRBV30 with TRBJ2-2, with 8 nucleotides matching TRBD1. This CDR3 has 14 amino acids. Losses at the gene ends were 1 base for V and 3 bases for J; bases not matched to a gene: 1. Looked up from germline, CDR1 is GTSNPN and CDR2 is SVGIG (reference sequence).

V gene TRBV10-3 combines with J gene TRBJ2-7; 8 bases are a match to TRBD1. The CDR3 runs 13 residues. CDR1 and CDR2 from the germline V gene are ENHRY and SYGVKD. Trimming cost V 6 bases and J 3 bases; bases outside gene matches: 4. The CDR3 DNA follows: TGTGCCATCAGCCCAGGACAGGGCTACGAGCAGTACGTC. This sequence encodes CAISPGQGYEQYV.

The chain joins TRBV12-3 or TRBV12-4 to TRBJ1-5; 8 bases map to TRBD1. The junction had 7 bases not matched to a gene; V was cut back by 9 bases and J by 0 bases. The CDR3 contains 15 residues. CDR3 nucleotides: TGTGCCAGTACCAGGGGGCCTTATAGCAATCAGCCCCAGCATTTT. Its translation is CASTRGPYSNQPQHF.

This clonotype appeared once. The J gene is TRBJ2-3, the V gene TRBV6-5, with TRBD1 identical over 8 bases. Trimming at V came to 5 bases and at J to 0 bases, leaving 1 base not matched to a gene. The CDR3 is made up of 14 amino acids. The germline V gene encodes CDR1 MNHEY and CDR2 SVGAGI. Written as DNA, the CDR3 is TGTGCCAGCAGTCGGGACAGGAGCACAGATACGCAGTATTTT. Protein sequence: CASSRDRSTDTQYF.

The chain couples TRBV20-1 to TRBJ1-5, with a tentative D call TRBD1 (5 bases). Trimming shortened V by 4 bases and J by 6 bases, and 13 bases separated the two germline ends. The CDR3 is 13 amino acids. Germline lookup yields CDR1 DFQATT and CDR2 SNEGSKA (reference sequence). The CDR3 spells CSATWRGGQPQHF. The CDR3 DNA sequence: TGCAGTGCTACCTGGAGGGGAGGTCAGCCCCAGCATTTT.